The clone carrying this T cell receptor beta chain showed up many times. The target antigen is unknown. J was trimmed by 3 bases and V by 2 bases; bases with no gene match: 7. The CDR3 is 15 amino acids. Looked up from germline, CDR1 is SQVTM and CDR2 is ANQGSEA. TCRdb re-derived calls from the 5' RACE reads in MiXCR, one entry per CDR3 protein. The table records some 120,000 distinct CDR3 sequences, around 13% of them present only once. These data are taken from a study of CD8 T cells in ankylosing spondylitis. Notes on the study in general: CD8+ disease-linked clones were present at relatively low frequencies in blood. Some of the motif variants had earlier been found in reactive arthritis patients' fluid and blood.

The receptor's source is a female donor with ankylosing spondylitis or in good health (not recorded which). The V and J genes are TRBV29-1 and TRBJ2-7, with TRBD2 matching 10 bases. The sequencing input was blood, either unsorted or a sorted T cell fraction (not recorded which). CDR3 nucleotides: TGCAGCGTTGAACCCACTAGCGGGGATGACTACGAGCAGTACTTC. This translates into CSVEPTSGDDYEQYF.